One sample yielded the 27 T cell receptor beta chains listed below, sequenced in a study of cytomegalovirus exposure and HLA in healthy donors. This PCR relied on a set of 60 Vbeta primers and 13 Jbeta primers. Produced via immunoSEQ multiplex PCR; TCRdb's table is partial and in-frame only. In the table there are 200,000 to 250,000 clones, approximately 82% of which are singletons. The specimen sequenced was PBMCs. The receptors derive from a woman in her forties in good health and CMV-seronegative.

This sequence joins TRBV7-6 and TRBJ2-2; TRBD2 is a possible D gene (5 bases). CDR3 size: 14 residues. V lost 2 bases and J lost 5, with 9 bases in between. Germline V lookup: CDR1 SGHVS, CDR2 FNYEAQ. The CDR3 reads CASSLNGETGELFF. CDR3 nucleotide sequence: TGTGCCAGCAGCTTAAACGGGGAAACCGGGGAGCTGTTTTTT.

This clone occurred a few times. The chain carries TRBV4-1 and TRBJ1-1, with a weak D call TRBD1 (5 bases). Per the germline V gene, CDR1 is MGHRA and CDR2 is YSYEKL. This CDR3 region has 13 residues. The V gene lost 5 bases and the J gene lost 4 bases, with 11 bases spanning the gap. The CDR3 is CASSASGGTEAFF. The CDR3 bases are TGCGCCAGCAGCGCTAGCGGGGGCACTGAAGCTTTCTTT.

The J gene is TRBJ2-7, the V gene TRBV2, with D possibly being TRBD2 (7 bases). Germline CDR1 is SNHLY and CDR2 is FYNNEI. The V end was cut by 6 bases, the J end by 3 bases, with 21 bases between. The length of the CDR3 is 16 residues. This chain's CDR3 is CASRGGLPQPFYEQYF. In DNA, the CDR3 is TGTGCCAGCAGGGGGGGGCTCCCACAACCTTTCTACGAGCAGTACTTC.

This clone was observed a single time. The V and J genes are TRBV18 and TRBJ2-7; 7 bases line up with TRBD1. Germline CDR1 is KGHSH and CDR2 is LQKENI. V lost 2 bases to trimming and J lost 2 bases; unmatched junction nucleotides: 9. The CDR3 is 16 residues long. CDR3 coding DNA: TGTGCCAGCTCACCAATTGGACAGGTTGCAACCTACGAGCAGTACTTC. This codes for CASSPIGQVATYEQYF.

This chain uses TRBV7-8 with TRBJ2-1; 8 bases map to TRBD2. V lost 3 bases to trimming and J lost 9 bases; unmatched junction nucleotides: 7. There are 14 residues in the CDR3. CDR1 and CDR2 from the germline V gene are SGHVS and FQNEAQ. The CDR3 nucleotides are TGTGCCAGCAGCTTGGAGCGGGGGTGGGGTGAGCAGTTCTTC. This sequence encodes CASSLERGWGEQFF.

The chain joins TRBV5-1 to TRBJ2-7, with 9 bases aligning to TRBD1. CDR1 and CDR2 from the germline V gene are SGHRS and YFSETQ. The V gene end was trimmed by 1 base and the J gene end by 7 bases; junction bases not matched to a gene: 9. The CDR3 extends over 15 amino acids. The DNA for the CDR3 is TGCGCCAGCAGCTTGAACGGACAGGGGATTGGGGAGCAGTACTTC. Translation gives CASSLNGQGIGEQYF.

V is TRBV7-9 and J is TRBJ1-3; D is undetermined. Germline CDR1 and CDR2: SEHNR and FQNEAQ (reference sequence). The CDR3 runs to 15 residues. The V end lost 2 bases, the J end lost 0 bases, and 8 bases lay between the germline ends. The CDR3 DNA is TGTGCCAGCAGCTTATTTCGGGACTCTGGAAACACCATATATTTT. Translated, it gives CASSLFRDSGNTIYF. The variable domain in full, with the rest retrieved from reference TRBV7-9 and TRBJ1-3, is DTGVSQNPRHKITKRGQNVTFRCDPISEHNRLYWYRQTLGQGPEFLTYFQNEAQLEKSRLLSDRFSAERPKGSFSTLEIQRTEQGDSAMYLCASSLFRDSGNTIYFGEGSWLTVV.

This sequence joins TRBV7-6 and TRBJ2-5; 13 bases are a match to TRBD2. The CDR3 is made up of 16 amino acids. Per germline, CDR1 SGHVS and CDR2 FNYEAQ. The V segment lost 0 bases and the J segment 5 bases; nucleotides outside the gene matches: 3. The CDR3 sequence is CASSLALLAGGETQYF. The DNA for the CDR3 is TGTGCCAGCAGCTTAGCGCTACTAGCGGGGGGGGAGACCCAGTACTTC.

V is TRBV7-2 and J is TRBJ1-1, with D perhaps matching TRBD1 (6 bases). Germline V lookup: CDR1 SGHTA, CDR2 FQGNSA. Between the trimmed V and J ends, which lost 3 bases and 5 bases, there was a span of 13 bases. The CDR3 is 14 residues long. This chain's CDR3 is CASSFRRGPTEAFF. CDR3 sequence (DNA): TGTGCCAGCAGCTTTCGCAGGGGCCCAACTGAAGCTTTCTTT.

The chain has TRBV29-1 and TRBJ1-1; D is undetermined. The CDR3 totals 12 residues. V dropped 4 bases and J dropped 6 bases, with 12 bases sitting between them. The V gene's germline CDR1 is SQVTM and CDR2 ANQGSEA. The CDR3 region has the DNA TGCAGCGTTGTAGGGCTGAGGGCTGAAGCTTTCTTT. Translating it yields CSVVGLRAEAFF.

This clone was counted a single time. V usage is TRBV5-1 and J usage is TRBJ2-5; D unresolved. The CDR3 contains 13 residues. Germline-derived CDR1 and CDR2 are SGHRS and YFSETQ. V was cut by 7 bases and J by 1 base, with 11 bases left in between. CDR3 loop: CASSRQFQETQYF. The CDR3 DNA is TGCGCCAGCTCAAGACAATTCCAAGAGACCCAGTACTTC.

This chain links TRBV19 with TRBJ1-1; 7 bases line up with TRBD1. Losses at the gene ends were 5 bases for V and 10 bases for J; bases not matched to a gene: 16. Germline CDR1 reads LNHDA; CDR2 reads SQIVND (reference sequence). The CDR3 is made up of 15 amino acids. CDR3 in amino acids: CASSSEDRAPRRAFF. CDR3 sequence (DNA): TGTGCCAGTAGTTCAGAAGACAGGGCCCCCAGGCGAGCTTTCTTT.

This clone was observed a few times. The V and J genes are TRBV6-5 and TRBJ1-3; the D is unclear. Trimming pared 8 bases from V and 3 bases from J, leaving 5 bases between. CDR3 length: 11 residues. Germline CDR1 is MNHEY and CDR2 is SVGAGI. The CDR3 protein is CASGRGNTIYF. As DNA, the CDR3 is TGTGCCAGCGGCCGTGGAAACACCATATATTTT.

The V gene is TRBV4-3, the J gene TRBJ1-3; weak D call: TRBD1 (5 bases). The CDR3 length is 13 residues. The ends were cut back, 3 bases at V and 4 bases at J, with 7 bases in the middle. Germline CDR1 LGHNA, CDR2 YSLEER. CDR3: CASSHRQGNTIYF. CDR3 coding DNA: TGCGCCAGCAGCCATAGACAGGGAAACACCATATATTTT.

Here the CDR3 reads CASSYKSGATEAFF. The CDR3 nucleotides read TGTGCCAGCAGCTACAAGTCAGGGGCCACTGAAGCTTTCTTT. This sequence joins TRBV7-2 and TRBJ1-1; TRBD1 might be the D (6 bases). The CDR3 spans 14 residues. Per the germline V gene, CDR1 is SGHTA and CDR2 is FQGNSA. V lost 4 bases, J lost 4 bases, and 13 bases lay in between. The variable domain in full, completed from reference TRBV7-2 and TRBJ1-1, reads GAGVSQSPSNKVTEKGKDVELRCDPISGHTALYWYRQSLGQGLEFLIYFQGNSAPDKSGLPSDRFSAERTGGSVSTLTIQRTQQEDSAVYLCASSYKSGATEAFFGQGTRLTVV.

Details on this clone: A read error may account for a junction end that differs from germline. The gene calls are TRBV7-9 and TRBJ1-1; TRBD1 agrees at 10 bases. From germline, CDR1 is SEHNR and CDR2 FQNEAQ (reference sequence). The CDR3 loop spans 15 amino acids. DNA for the CDR3: TGTTCCAGCAGCTCTAGGGGACAGGGGATGACTGAAGCTTTCTTT. Translated, it gives CSSSSRGQGMTEAFF.

CDR3: CSTQTGGGGYTF. Written as DNA, the CDR3 is TGCAGCACTCAGACAGGGGGCGGAGGCTACACCTTC. The chain couples TRBV29-1 to TRBJ1-2; 10 bases line up with TRBD1. The V gene's germline CDR1 is SQVTM and CDR2 ANQGSEA. CDR3 length: 12 residues. V was pared by 8 bases and J by 8 bases, with 8 bases of the junction left unmatched.

The J gene is TRBJ2-3, the V gene TRBV11-2; D is ambiguous. Deletions cut 1 base from V and 6 bases from J, with 5 bases between. The CDR3 extends over 12 amino acids. Germline values: CDR1 SGHAT, CDR2 FQNNGV. CDR3 loop: CASSLAEDTQYF. In DNA form, the CDR3 reads TGTGCCAGCAGCTTAGCGGAGGATACGCAGTATTTT.

This clone has just a few counts. CDR3 in amino acids: CASSYSRTLSLSVFF. Written as DNA, the CDR3 is TGTGCCAGCAGTTACTCGAGGACACTTTCTCTTTCGGTGTTTTTT. This chain uses TRBV6-6 with TRBJ1-4; the D gene is possibly TRBD1 (5 bases). Trimming cost V 0 bases and J 15 bases, with 20 bases left between them. The CDR3 covers 15 residues. The germline CDR1 and CDR2 sequences are MNHNY and SVGAGI (reference sequence).

The gene calls are TRBV19 and TRBJ2-7; 9 bases align to TRBD1. CDR1 LNHDA and CDR2 SQIVND come from the germline V gene (reference sequence). V lost 4 bases and J lost 3; bases outside the gene matches: 7. This CDR3 is built from 15 residues. The CDR3 region is CASSTSGTGIYEQYF. In DNA form, the CDR3 reads TGTGCCAGTAGTACGTCCGGGACAGGGATCTACGAGCAGTACTTC.

The count of this clone is one. The gene calls are TRBV30 and TRBJ1-2, with D perhaps TRBD1 (5 bases). V was cut by 3 bases and J by 9 bases, with 14 bases left in between. The CDR3 loop spans 12 amino acids. Germline assignment: CDR1 GTSNPN and CDR2 SVGIG (reference sequence). The CDR3 DNA reads TGTGCCTGGAGGGAGGGCGGGGGTAGCTACACCTTC. Amino acids: CAWREGGGSYTF.

This chain uses TRBV11-3 with TRBJ1-6; D not resolved. The CDR3 has 16 amino acids. CDR1 and CDR2 from the germline V gene are SGHNT and YENEEA. With 4 bases removed from V and 0 bases from J, the gap between germline ends came to 10 bases. As DNA, the CDR3 is TGTGCCAGCAGCTCTAAAGGGAGCTCCTATAATTCACCCCTCCACTTT. Translated, it gives CASSSKGSSYNSPLHF.

The chain recombines TRBV30 with TRBJ2-5; D gene ambiguous. There are 13 residues in the CDR3. The V gene's germline CDR1 is GTSNPN and CDR2 SVGIG (reference sequence). V lost 5 bases and J lost 5, with 15 bases in between. CDR3 amino acids: CAWSRGTRETQYF. The CDR3 region has the DNA TGTGCCTGGTCCAGAGGCACAAGGGAGACCCAGTACTTC.

The chain carries TRBV27 and TRBJ2-3; 8 bases line up with TRBD2. CDR3 size: 15 residues. CDR1 MNHEY and CDR2 SMNVEV come from the germline V gene (reference sequence). With 6 bases clipped from V and 4 bases from J, the junction kept 9 bases outside the gene matches. Here the CDR3 DNA reads TGTGCCAGCAGCGTAGCGGGGCTTCGGGCAGATACGCAGTATTTT. Protein: CASSVAGLRADTQYF.

The V and J genes are TRBV7-9 and TRBJ1-1, with D perhaps matching TRBD1 (6 bases). The CDR3 totals 15 residues. Germline V gene sequence: CDR1 SEHNR, CDR2 FQNEAQ (reference sequence). V was pared by 8 bases and J by 1 base, with 17 bases between. The CDR3 loop reads CASGVQGRPNTEAFF. The CDR3 DNA is TGTGCCAGCGGGGTCCAGGGGCGGCCGAACACTGAAGCTTTCTTT.

This chain connects TRBV9 to TRBJ1-2, with 9 positions matching TRBD1. The germline CDR1 and CDR2 sequences are SGDLS and YYNGEE. There are 14 residues in the CDR3. The ends lost 2 bases at V and 3 bases at J; junction bases unmatched: 2. The CDR3 spells CASSVGTGHYGYTF. In DNA, the CDR3 is TGTGCCAGCAGCGTCGGGACAGGGCACTATGGCTACACCTTC.

V is TRBV2 and J is TRBJ2-7; TRBD1 is a possible D gene (6 bases). The CDR3 runs 11 residues. Germline V gene data show CDR1 as SNHLY and CDR2 as FYNNEI. V lost 8 bases to trimming and J lost 6 bases, with 11 bases between them. CDR3 nucleotide sequence: TGTGCCAGCGGGGGCGCGTTCGAGCAGTACTTC. Amino acids: CASGGAFEQYF.